These 12 T cell receptor beta chains originate from one sample sequenced in a study of CD8 T cells in ankylosing spondylitis. MiXCR was run by TCRdb on the 5' RACE reads, yielding one entry per CDR3 protein. The sample includes about 300,000 distinct CDR3 sequences, less than 25% of them seen just once. Sequencing was performed on blood, either unsorted or a sorted T cell fraction (not recorded which). These receptors were obtained from a female donor with ankylosing spondylitis or in good health (not recorded which).

The table lists this clonotype with a few counts. This rearrangement joins TRBV20-1 to TRBJ2-3; TRBD2 agrees at 11 bases. V dropped 2 bases and J dropped 2; count of bases not matched to a gene: 9. The CDR3 totals 17 residues. In germline, CDR1 is DFQATT, CDR2 SNEGSKA (reference sequence). CDR3 DNA: TGCAGTGCTAGACCCGGGACTAGCGGCTACCCCACAGATACGCAGTATTTT. As protein: CSARPGTSGYPTDTQYF.

This chain joins TRBV20-1 and TRBJ2-1; TRBD2 is a possible D gene (5 bases). This CDR3 region has 16 residues. Per germline, CDR1 DFQATT and CDR2 SNEGSKA (reference sequence). V was clipped by 2 bases and J by 2 bases, with 16 bases between them. The CDR3 region has the DNA TGCAGTGCTAGACCCGGGGATCCCATCGCCTACAATGAGCAGTTCTTC. It codes for CSARPGDPIAYNEQFF.

The sample holds many counts of this clonotype. The chain combines TRBV12-3 or TRBV12-4 with TRBJ2-7; 9 nucleotides match TRBD2. This CDR3 region has 14 residues. Trimming cost V 3 bases and J 5 bases; bases outside gene matches: 5. The CDR3 sequence is CASSFNLAGHEQYF. The CDR3 region has the DNA TGTGCCAGCAGTTTTAACCTAGCGGGACACGAGCAGTACTTC.

This clonotype was seen more than once but under ten times. The chain carries TRBV27 and TRBJ2-1, with 11 bases fitting TRBD2. V dropped 4 bases and J dropped 6; count of bases not matched to a gene: 14. This CDR3 spans 18 amino acids. The V gene's germline CDR1 is MNHEY and CDR2 SMNVEV (reference sequence). The CDR3, as DNA: TGTGCCAGCAGTTCCTCCTCTAGCGGGAGGCTATTGGGCAATGAGCAGTTCTTC. This codes for CASSSSSSGRLLGNEQFF.

Many counts were recorded for this clonotype. One end of the junction is discordant with germline, which a read error may explain. The chain employs TRBV12-3 or TRBV12-4 and TRBJ2-1; 10 nucleotides line up with TRBD2. This CDR3 is 13 amino acids long. CDR3 loop: CASSLAGVGEQFF. For the CDR3, the DNA is TGTGCCAGCAGTCTAGCGGGAGTTGGGGAGCAGTTCTTC.

The chain combines TRBV20-1 with TRBJ2-1, with 7 bases matching TRBD1. After removal of 1 base from V and 9 bases from J, the junction contained 18 bases not matched to a gene. This CDR3 spans 17 amino acids. In germline, CDR1 is DFQATT, CDR2 SNEGSKA (reference sequence). The CDR3 DNA sequence: TGCAGTGCTAGAGGAAGGGGGCAGAAGGCCCCACTACCTGAGCAGTTCTTC. It translates to CSARGRGQKAPLPEQFF.

This clonotype was seen a handful of times. The V gene is TRBV6-1, the J gene TRBJ2-5, with D possibly matching TRBD1 (5 bases). Germline values: CDR1 MNHNS, CDR2 SASEGT. This CDR3 region has 13 residues. Between the trimmed V and J ends, which lost 6 bases and 4 bases, there was a span of 12 bases. For the CDR3, the DNA is TGTGCCAGCAGGGCCCCAGGGCGAGAGACCCAGTACTTC. Its translation is CASRAPGRETQYF.

This clonotype has only a few counts. The chain uses TRBV20-1 and TRBJ2-5, with a weak D call TRBD1 (6 bases). Germline loops: CDR1 DFQATT, CDR2 SNEGSKA (reference sequence). V dropped 6 bases and J dropped 4 bases, with 21 bases sitting between them. This CDR3 comprises 15 residues. The CDR3 is CSAAPVTGKRETQYF. CDR3 nucleotide sequence: TGCAGTGCCGCCCCCGTGACAGGAAAGCGAGAGACCCAGTACTTC.

The chain joins TRBV4-3 to TRBJ2-7; D is possibly TRBD1 (5 bases). CDR1 is LGHNA and CDR2 is YSLEER in the germline V gene. The CDR3 loop spans 14 amino acids. V was clipped by 1 base and J by 5 bases, with 12 bases between them. The CDR3 sequence: CASSQAQGTHEQYF. As DNA, the CDR3 is TGCGCCAGCAGCCAAGCTCAGGGTACCCACGAGCAGTACTTC.

V is TRBV20-1 and J is TRBJ2-3; D is uncertain. Trimming cost V 4 bases and J 2 bases, with 10 bases left between them. Germline V gives CDR1 DFQATT, CDR2 SNEGSKA (reference sequence). The CDR3 covers 13 residues. DNA for the CDR3: TGCAGTGCTAATTTAGCTGCCACAGATACGCAGTATTTT. Protein product: CSANLAATDTQYF.

The table lists this clonotype with a few counts. J is TRBJ1-4 and V is TRBV4-2, with TRBD1 matching 7 bases. The germline CDR1 and CDR2 sequences are LGHNA and YNFKEQ. After removal of 2 bases from V and 5 bases from J, the junction contained 11 bases not matched to a gene. This CDR3 has 17 residues. The CDR3 DNA follows: TGTGCCAGCAGCCAATCTAAACTGTTGGACAGGAATGAAAAACTGTTTTTT. This sequence encodes CASSQSKLLDRNEKLFF.

V usage is TRBV5-6 and J usage is TRBJ2-7; D not certain. The CDR3 is 14 amino acids. Between the trimmed V and J ends, which lost 2 bases and 3 bases, there was a span of 12 bases. The germline CDR1 and CDR2 sequences are SGHDT and YYEEEE. Here the CDR3 DNA reads TGTGCCAGCAGCTTAGGGCGGAGATTCTACGAGCAGTACTTC. Protein sequence: CASSLGRRFYEQYF. Looking up the rest from reference TRBV5-6 and TRBJ2-7 gives the full variable domain: DAGVTQSPTHLIKTRGQQVTLRCSPKSGHDTVSWYQQALGQGPQFIFQYYEEEERQRGNFPDRFSGHQFPNYSSELNVNALLLGDSALYLCASSLGRRFYEQYFGPGTRLTVT.